A single sample gave rise to the 20 T cell receptor beta chains below, sequenced in a study of shared T cell receptors in the human thymus. Measured with immunoSEQ multiplex PCR; TCRdb has only the in-frame clones, and not every one. The sample lists 720,000 or so clones; approximately 83% were seen once. These same data were also listed under a study on human thymus T cells.

The sample comprised thymocytes. The receptors were sampled from a girl in the first two years of life with a congenital heart defect.

V gene TRBV28 combines with J gene TRBJ1-2; 9 positions match TRBD1. With V trimmed by 3 bases and J by 3 bases, 8 bases remained unmatched. The CDR3 covers 16 residues. Germline V CDR1 and CDR2: MDHEN, SYDVKM. The CDR3 sequence is CASSFKIQGADYGYTF. In nucleotides, the CDR3 is TGTGCCAGCAGTTTCAAAATACAGGGGGCAGACTATGGCTACACCTTC.

This rearrangement joins TRBV28 to TRBJ2-3, with D possibly TRBD1 on 6 matching bases. Germline loops: CDR1 MDHEN, CDR2 SYDVKM. There are 19 residues in the CDR3. Between the trimmed V and J ends, which lost 6 bases and 0 bases, there was a span of 25 bases. Written as DNA, the CDR3 is TGTGCCAGCAGCAAACCGGGACACTCTTGCGGACCTAGCACAGATACGCAGTATTTT. This codes for CASSKPGHSCGPSTDTQYF.

The J gene is TRBJ1-1, the V gene TRBV7-9; 7 positions match TRBD1. From germline, CDR1 is SEHNR and CDR2 FQNEAQ (reference sequence). The CDR3 consists of 16 residues. The V and J ends lost 4 bases and 0 bases, in that order; junction bases with no gene match: 8. CDR3 sequence (DNA): TGTGCCAGCAGCTCACCGGGACAGACAATGAACACTGAAGCTTTCTTT. Its protein product is CASSSPGQTMNTEAFF.

This clone occurred a few times. The V and J genes are TRBV28 and TRBJ1-2; the match to TRBD1 covers 7 bases. V lost 6 bases and J lost 0; bases outside the gene matches: 10. This CDR3 contains 16 residues. The germline V gene encodes CDR1 MDHEN and CDR2 SYDVKM. The CDR3 region has the DNA TGTGCCAGCAGGACCGGACAGGACAAAACTAACTATGGCTACACCTTC. Translated: CASRTGQDKTNYGYTF.

The rearrangement uses TRBV10-3 and TRBJ1-1, with 9 bases lining up with TRBD1. This CDR3 spans 14 amino acids. Looked up from germline, CDR1 is ENHRY and CDR2 is SYGVKD. Trimming removed 5 bases from V and 7 bases from J; junction bases left unmatched: 8. The CDR3: CAISWTGEVGEAFF. In DNA form, the CDR3 reads TGTGCCATCAGTTGGACAGGGGAGGTCGGTGAAGCTTTCTTT.

This chain uses TRBV5-1 with TRBJ1-1, with TRBD1 matching 10 bases. CDR1 and CDR2 from the germline V gene are SGHRS and YFSETQ. With 4 bases clipped from V and 0 bases from J, the junction kept 12 bases outside the gene matches. The CDR3 totals 18 residues. CDR3 in amino acids: CASSPGQGPGPMNTEAFF. The CDR3 DNA reads as TGCGCCAGCAGCCCGGGACAGGGGCCGGGCCCCATGAACACTGAAGCTTTCTTT.

The J gene is TRBJ2-1, the V gene TRBV7-9; 9 bases agree with TRBD1. Trimming removed 1 base from V and 8 bases from J; junction bases left unmatched: 9. The CDR3 totals 16 residues. Per germline, CDR1 SEHNR and CDR2 FQNEAQ (reference sequence). CDR3 sequence (DNA): TGTGCCAGCAGCTTAGGTCCCGGGACAGGGTACGATGAGCAGTTCTTC. Residues: CASSLGPGTGYDEQFF.

V is TRBV4-3 and J is TRBJ2-3; 8 nucleotides agree with TRBD2. The ends lost 0 bases at V and 4 bases at J; junction bases unmatched: 9. Germline V gene lookup returns CDR1 LGHNA and CDR2 YSLEER. This CDR3 comprises 17 residues. CDR3 protein: CASSQDRAGVPSDTQYF. In nucleotides, the CDR3 is TGCGCCAGCAGCCAAGATCGAGCGGGGGTTCCGTCAGATACGCAGTATTTT.

This clone showed up just once. J is TRBJ1-4 and V is TRBV6-1; D is unclear. The CDR3 runs to 19 residues. Germline assignment: CDR1 MNHNS and CDR2 SASEGT. V lost 0 bases and J lost 0, with 17 bases in between. The CDR3 coding sequence is TGTGCCAGCAGTGAAGCTTGCAGGAAGCAAAAAACAACTAATGAAAAACTGTTTTTT. This codes for CASSEACRKQKTTNEKLFF.

The chain recombines TRBV5-4 with TRBJ2-3; 12 bases align to TRBD2. The CDR3 runs to 20 residues. V was clipped by 4 bases and J by 2 bases; unmatched bases: 17. From germline, CDR1 is SGHNT and CDR2 YYREEE (reference sequence). CDR3 region: CASSTTVLTSGGTHTDTQYF. The CDR3 coding sequence is TGTGCCAGCAGCACGACCGTTTTGACTAGCGGGGGCACTCACACAGATACGCAGTATTTT.

The gene calls are TRBV4-1 and TRBJ2-1; TRBD1 agrees at 8 bases. With V trimmed by 1 base and J by 0 bases, 5 bases remained unmatched. This CDR3 is built from 17 residues. Germline values: CDR1 MGHRA, CDR2 YSYEKL. CDR3 in DNA: TGCGCCAGCAGCCAAGCAGGGGGCCTAGGCTCCTACAATGAGCAGTTCTTC. This codes for CASSQAGGLGSYNEQFF.

V gene TRBV6-1 combines with J gene TRBJ1-2; 7 bases align to TRBD1. This CDR3 spans 14 amino acids. Germline lookup yields CDR1 MNHNS and CDR2 SASEGT. The trim removed 6 bases at V and 8 bases at J, leaving 12 bases unmatched. CDR3 amino acids: CASRPDRAPCGYTF. As DNA, the CDR3 is TGTGCCAGCAGGCCCGACAGGGCCCCCTGCGGCTACACCTTC.

The chain combines TRBV2 with TRBJ1-4; D possibly corresponds to TRBD1 (6 bases). CDR1 SNHLY and CDR2 FYNNEI come from the germline V gene. The CDR3 loop spans 13 amino acids. Trimming shortened V by 8 bases and J by 7 bases, and 14 bases separated the two germline ends. This chain's CDR3 is CASRDTGVEKLFF. CDR3 DNA: TGTGCCAGCCGGGACACCGGCGTTGAAAAACTGTTTTTT.

This clone occurred once. J is TRBJ2-1 and V is TRBV9, with TRBD1 identical over 8 bases. The trim removed 0 bases at V and 5 bases at J, leaving 4 bases unmatched. The length of the CDR3 is 15 residues. Germline CDR1 reads SGDLS; CDR2 reads YYNGEE. The CDR3 sequence is CASSVVETGDNEQFF. DNA of the CDR3: TGTGCCAGCAGCGTAGTTGAGACAGGGGACAATGAGCAGTTCTTC.

The chain is built from TRBV11-2 and TRBJ2-2; 9 nucleotides match TRBD1. The CDR3 runs 15 residues. Germline loops: CDR1 SGHAT, CDR2 FQNNGV. V shed 4 bases and J 2 bases; nucleotides not matched to a gene: 2. CDR3 DNA: TGTGCCAGCAGCTCGGACAGGGGAAACACCGGGGAGCTGTTTTTT. It codes for CASSSDRGNTGELFF.

Turning to this clone: Within the sample, other DNA sequences also encode this same CDR3. The gene calls are TRBV11-2 and TRBJ1-2; D is unresolved. Trimming removed 5 bases from V and 8 bases from J, with 18 bases in between. The length of the CDR3 is 14 residues. CDR1 is SGHAT and CDR2 is FQNNGV in the germline V gene. As DNA, the CDR3 is TGTGCCAGCAGCCAAGGGCGGGAGGCGCGGGGCTACACCTTC. Its translation is CASSQGREARGYTF.

This chain connects TRBV4-1 to TRBJ2-7; 9 nucleotides agree with TRBD1. From germline, CDR1 is MGHRA and CDR2 YSYEKL. The CDR3 totals 17 residues. J gave up 2 bases and V 0 bases, and 8 bases lay outside the gene matches. DNA for the CDR3: TGCGCCAGCAGCCAAGATAAGCTAGGACAGGGGCCCTACGAGCAGTACTTC. This codes for CASSQDKLGQGPYEQYF.

The V and J genes are TRBV4-1 and TRBJ1-2, with TRBD1 matching 9 bases. The CDR3 is 13 residues long. Trimming at V came to 0 bases and at J to 9 bases, leaving 2 bases not matched to a gene. Germline V gene sequence: CDR1 MGHRA, CDR2 YSYEKL. The CDR3 nucleotides are TGCGCCAGCAGCCAAGATGGACAGGGGTGCTACACCTTC. As protein: CASSQDGQGCYTF.

This chain links TRBV4-1 with TRBJ1-5; 7 nucleotides line up with TRBD1. Germline CDR1 is MGHRA and CDR2 is YSYEKL. After removal of 4 bases from V and 5 bases from J, the junction contained 5 bases not matched to a gene. The length of the CDR3 is 14 residues. The CDR3 DNA is TGCGCCAGCAGCCCTCAGGACAGGCATCAGCCCCAGCATTTT. Encoded protein: CASSPQDRHQPQHF.

V is TRBV6-5 and J is TRBJ2-1, with D tentatively TRBD1 (6 bases). Trimming cost V 8 bases and J 7 bases, with 18 bases left between them. Looked up from germline, CDR1 is MNHEY and CDR2 is SVGAGI. The CDR3 extends over 14 amino acids. The CDR3 coding sequence is TGTGCCAGCTTTGGTCAGGGGCGATTTAATGAGCAGTTCTTC. Its translation is CASFGQGRFNEQFF.